A single sample is the source of the 7 T cell receptor beta chains below, sequenced in a study of T-cell reconstitution after alpha-beta-depleted transplantation in children. Unique molecular identifiers were incorporated during preparation of the TCRbeta library. TCRdb fed the PCR reads into MiXCR, producing one record per CDR3 protein. The repertoire includes 250,000 to 400,000 distinct CDR3 sequences, over 20% of them detected once, and around 9.9% sits in the top ten. This specimen consisted of PBMCs, mostly from graft donor cells, obtained 180 days after TCRalphabeta/CD19-depleted stem cell transplant. Source of these receptors: a male patient under 18 who had a stem cell transplant for acute lymphoblastic leukemia, so the T cells may come from the graft donor.

This clonotype occurred once. The V call is TRBV20-1, the J call TRBJ2-7, with unresolved D. V lost 4 bases to trimming and J lost 8 bases, with 18 bases between them. Germline V gene lookup returns CDR1 DFQATT and CDR2 SNEGSKA (reference sequence). CDR3 length: 13 residues. Here the CDR3 DNA reads TGCAGTGCTACCGGCTACCCCATTTGGAAGCAGTACTTC. Amino acid sequence: CSATGYPIWKQYF.

This clonotype was counted a few times. The chain has TRBV20-1 and TRBJ2-3; D is unresolved. This CDR3 region has 14 residues. Deletions cut 6 bases from V and 2 bases from J, with 15 bases between. Germline V gene data show CDR1 as DFQATT and CDR2 as SNEGSKA (reference sequence). CDR3 DNA: TGCAGTGCGCTTCACAGATTATACACAGATACGCAGTATTTT. It encodes CSALHRLYTDTQYF.

The rearrangement joins TRBV7-7 to TRBJ2-7; the match to TRBD2 covers 8 bases. The CDR3 totals 15 residues. Germline CDR1 is SSHAT and CDR2 is FNYEAQ (reference sequence). V was clipped by 1 base and J by 6 bases; unmatched bases: 8. CDR3 amino acids: CASSLVSGSLSEQYF. The CDR3 DNA reads TGTGCCAGCAGCTTAGTCAGCGGGAGTCTATCCGAGCAGTACTTC.

This clonotype has more than one count but fewer than ten. The rearrangement uses TRBV6-1 and TRBJ1-1, with D perhaps matching TRBD1 (6 bases). The CDR3 spans 14 residues. The germline V and J ends were trimmed by 3 bases and 0 bases, with 8 bases remaining between them. Germline V gives CDR1 MNHNS, CDR2 SASEGT. The CDR3 nucleotides are TGTGCCAGCAGTGATTACAGGGTGAACACTGAAGCTTTCTTT. Encoded protein: CASSDYRVNTEAFF.

V is TRBV5-1 and J is TRBJ1-2, with D unclear. The CDR3 is 14 residues long. Germline CDR1 and CDR2: SGHRS and YFSETQ. The V end was cut by 0 bases, the J end by 0 bases, with 6 bases between. The CDR3 DNA follows: TGCGCCAGCAGCTTGGACGTAGCTAACTATGGCTACACCTTC. Translating gives CASSLDVANYGYTF.

The gene calls are TRBV25-1 and TRBJ1-3; D is ambiguous. Germline loops: CDR1 MGHDK, CDR2 SYGVNS. The V end was cut by 6 bases, the J end by 4 bases, with 13 bases between. This CDR3 has 14 residues. The CDR3 sequence is CASSVDDYGNTIYF. As DNA, the CDR3 is TGTGCCAGCAGCGTGGATGACTACGGAAACACCATATATTTT.

This clonotype occurred once. The chain uses TRBV28 and TRBJ2-5; D is perhaps TRBD2 (5 bases). Germline assignment: CDR1 MDHEN and CDR2 SYDVKM. V lost 6 bases, J lost 5 bases, and 13 bases lay in between. CDR3 size: 13 residues. CDR3 bases: TGTGCCAGCAGACCAGAGGGTAGGGAGACCCAGTACTTC. Translating it yields CASRPEGRETQYF.